A selection of T cell receptor beta chains follows, all from one sample in a study of spatial heterogeneity in lung cancer. TCRdb re-derived calls from the 5' RACE reads in MiXCR, one entry per CDR3 protein. The sample has tens of thousands of distinct CDR3 sequences; 5.2% are singletons. Sequencing was performed on PBMCs, taken at surgery. The receptors were gathered from a female donor with early-stage non-small cell lung cancer. CDR3s leave out the opening cysteine and the closing phenylalanine or tryptophan. The size field is filled for only some rows; it gives once, few, many or a size class.

v_call,j_call,clone_size,cdr3_aa
TRBV28,TRBJ2-3,many,ASSWQMGLKFTDTQY
TRBV11-2,TRBJ2-5,many,ASTKRGLAGETQY
TRBV14,TRBJ1-6,NA,ASSQEAAGIYSPLH
TRBV7-3,TRBJ2-1,many,ASSSTGAYEQF
TRBV7-9,TRBJ2-1,many,ASSLNAGPSYNEQF
TRBV7-3,TRBJ2-3,NA,ASSLMGGGTDTQY
TRBV7-2,TRBJ2-7,many,ASSLAGTNYEQY
TRBV27,TRBJ2-6,many,ASSLSGWGQGARGANVLT
TRBV7-6,TRBJ2-5,many,ASSFGTGGMETQY
TRBV7-2,TRBJ1-2,many,ASSYARGEYGYT
TRBV20-1,TRBJ2-6,many,SATEPGANVLT
TRBV6-2/TRBV6-3,TRBJ2-1,many,ASSYSRGLLYNEQF
TRBV5-1,TRBJ2-7,many,ASSLTGQAGEQY
TRBV6-1,TRBJ1-5,few,ASSEARQGGQPQH
TRBV2,TRBJ2-1,many,ASSEGQGRFNEQF
TRBV9,TRBJ2-1,few,ASSVGLAGVYNEQF
TRBV19,TRBJ1-4,many,ASSRTGSAEKLF
TRBV5-1,TRBJ2-1,many,ASSLVGLAGNEQF
TRBV2,TRBJ2-2,many,ASSLLAWTGELF